The T cell receptor beta chain described here comes from a study of breast tumors, draining lymph nodes, adjacent tissues. Study-wide findings and caveats: The data were judged consistent with most tumor T cells coming from lymph node and expanding in tumor. Tumor repertoires ranked between lymph nodes and nontumor tissue in diversity, with V and J gene preferences. The lymph node origin of tumor T cells was framed as consistent with a hypothesis, not demonstrated. Tumor and nontumor repertoires were significantly more similar in luminal-like than in basal-like breast cancer.

By proportion, this clonotype is medium-sized. Its antigen remains unknown. TCRdb re-called the multiplex PCR reads through MiXCR, storing one row per CDR3 protein. Among under 25,000 distinct CDR3 sequences listed, around two fifths were seen once. CDR3 size: 15 residues. CDR1 is MNHNY and CDR2 is SVGAGI in the germline V gene (reference sequence). V gave up 5 bases and J gave up 2 bases, with 16 bases separating them. Material: breast tumor tissue. The rearrangement links TRBV6-6 to TRBJ2-7; D gene unclear. This sequence was found in a female donor with breast cancer. Some clones in this sample may be carry-over from other donors' samples. This CDR3 is CASSPQVGHTYEQYF. For the CDR3, the DNA is TGTGCCAGCAGTCCCCAGGTAGGGCATACCTACGAGCAGTACTTC.